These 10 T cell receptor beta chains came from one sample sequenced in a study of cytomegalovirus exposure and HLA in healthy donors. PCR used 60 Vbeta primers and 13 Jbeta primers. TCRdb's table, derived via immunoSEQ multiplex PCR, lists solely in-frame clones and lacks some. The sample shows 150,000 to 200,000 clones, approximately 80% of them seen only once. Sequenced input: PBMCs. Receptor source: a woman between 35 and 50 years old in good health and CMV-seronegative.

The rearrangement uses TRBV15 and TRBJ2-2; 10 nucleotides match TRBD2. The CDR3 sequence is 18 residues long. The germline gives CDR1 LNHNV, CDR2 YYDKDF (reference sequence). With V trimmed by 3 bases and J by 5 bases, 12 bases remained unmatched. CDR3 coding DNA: TGTGCCACCAGCAGCCGAAGCTTAGCGGGGGGCGGGACCGGGGAGCTGTTTTTT. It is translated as CATSSRSLAGGGTGELFF.

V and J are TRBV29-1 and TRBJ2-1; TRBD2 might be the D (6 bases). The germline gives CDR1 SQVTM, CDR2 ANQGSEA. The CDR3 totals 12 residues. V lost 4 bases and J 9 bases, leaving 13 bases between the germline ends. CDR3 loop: CSVALGGTEQFF. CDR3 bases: TGCAGCGTTGCGCTGGGGGGTACTGAGCAGTTCTTC.

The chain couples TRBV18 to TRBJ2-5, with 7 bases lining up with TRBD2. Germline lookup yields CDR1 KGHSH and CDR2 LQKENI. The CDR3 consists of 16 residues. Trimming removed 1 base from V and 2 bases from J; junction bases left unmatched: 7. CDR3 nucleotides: TGTGCCAGCTCACCACAAGCGGGACGGCGACAAGAGACCCAGTACTTC. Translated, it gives CASSPQAGRRQETQYF.

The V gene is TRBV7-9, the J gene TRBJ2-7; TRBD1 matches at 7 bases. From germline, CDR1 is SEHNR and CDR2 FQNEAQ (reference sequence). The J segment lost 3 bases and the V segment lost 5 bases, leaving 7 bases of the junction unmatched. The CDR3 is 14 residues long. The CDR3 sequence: CASSVGNRGYEQYF. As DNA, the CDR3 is TGTGCCAGCAGCGTTGGAAACAGGGGCTACGAGCAGTACTTC.

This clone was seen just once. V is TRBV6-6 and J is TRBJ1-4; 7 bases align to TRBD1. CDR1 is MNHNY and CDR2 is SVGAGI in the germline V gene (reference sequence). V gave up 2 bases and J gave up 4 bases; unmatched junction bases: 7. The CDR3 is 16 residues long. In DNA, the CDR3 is TGTGCCAGCAGTTACCCGACAGGGAGAAATAATGAAAAACTGTTTTTT. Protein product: CASSYPTGRNNEKLFF.

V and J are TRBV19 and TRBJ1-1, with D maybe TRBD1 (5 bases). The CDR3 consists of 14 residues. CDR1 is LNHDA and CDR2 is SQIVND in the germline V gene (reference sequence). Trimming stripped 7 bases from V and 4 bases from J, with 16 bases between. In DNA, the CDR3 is TGTGCCAGTATACGGGGGGGGTCTCTCACTGAAGCTTTCTTT. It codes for CASIRGGSLTEAFF.

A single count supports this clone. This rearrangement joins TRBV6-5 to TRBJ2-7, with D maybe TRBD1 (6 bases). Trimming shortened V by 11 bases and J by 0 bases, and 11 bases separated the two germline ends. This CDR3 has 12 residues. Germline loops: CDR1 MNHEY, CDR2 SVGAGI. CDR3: CACRDTSYEQYF. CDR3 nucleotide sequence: TGTGCCTGCCGGGACACCTCCTACGAGCAGTACTTC.

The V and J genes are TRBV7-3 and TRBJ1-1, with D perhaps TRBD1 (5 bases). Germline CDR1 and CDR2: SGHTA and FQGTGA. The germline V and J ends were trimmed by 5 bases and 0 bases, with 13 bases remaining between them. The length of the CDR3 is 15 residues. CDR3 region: CASSPSGGLNTEAFF. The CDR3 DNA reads TGTGCCAGCAGCCCCTCCGGGGGGTTGAACACTGAAGCTTTCTTT.

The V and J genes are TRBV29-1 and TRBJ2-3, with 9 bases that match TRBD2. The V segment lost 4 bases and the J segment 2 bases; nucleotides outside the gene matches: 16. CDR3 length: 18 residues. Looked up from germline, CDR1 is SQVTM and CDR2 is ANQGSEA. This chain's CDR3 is CSVGSGTSFPVITDTQYF. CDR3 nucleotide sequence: TGCAGCGTTGGTTCCGGGACTAGCTTTCCCGTTATCACAGATACGCAGTATTTT.

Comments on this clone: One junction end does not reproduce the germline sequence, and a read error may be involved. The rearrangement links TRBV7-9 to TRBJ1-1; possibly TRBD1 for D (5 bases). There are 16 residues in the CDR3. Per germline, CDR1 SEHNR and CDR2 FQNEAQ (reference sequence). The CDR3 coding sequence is TGTTCCAGCAGCTTAGGAGGGGTGGGGGAGGGCATGATAGCTTTCTTT. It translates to CSSSLGGVGEGMIAFF.